Listed here are 15 T cell receptor beta chains from one sample, sequenced in a study of blood T cell repertoires in COVID-19 (dated by TCRdb to between 2020 and 2021). Library preparation was by the immunoSEQ multiplex PCR assay. In TCRdb, the immuneACCESS table is reduced to in-frame sequences with V and J assigned. These tables do not hold every clone; where another copy was compared, an unresolved V gene accounts for under half, and the others remain unexplained. This sample holds roughly 240,000 clones; roughly four fifths were observed only once. The ten largest clones add up to 4.7% of the sample. Material: peripheral blood. The receptor source for this set is a woman in her 70s with acute or convalescent COVID-19.

The chain joins TRBV12-3 or TRBV12-4 to TRBJ1-3; D may be TRBD1 (6 bases). V was cut by 3 bases and J by 3 bases, with 6 bases left in between. The CDR3 consists of 13 residues. The CDR3 DNA follows: TGTGCCAGCAGTTTCAGGGGTGGAAACACCATATATTTT. Protein sequence: CASSFRGGNTIYF.

The chain couples TRBV10-3 to TRBJ2-1, with TRBD1 matching 8 bases. This CDR3 has 14 amino acids. V shed 3 bases, J shed 6 bases, and the junction held 4 bases outside the gene matches. The germline gives CDR1 ENHRY, CDR2 SYGVKD. The CDR3 DNA reads as TGTGCCATCAGTGATCAGGGGGCAATCAATGAGCAGTTCTTC. Residues: CAISDQGAINEQFF.

V and J are TRBV6-6 and TRBJ1-6; D is perhaps TRBD1 (6 bases). The ends were cut back, 6 bases at V and 7 bases at J, with 13 bases in the middle. This CDR3 has 14 amino acids. Looked up from germline, CDR1 is MNHNY and CDR2 is SVGAGI (reference sequence). CDR3 amino acids: CASSPTGRNSPLHF. In nucleotides, the CDR3 is TGTGCCAGCAGCCCGACAGGACGAAATTCACCCCTCCACTTT.

There are a few counts of this clone. This CDR3 reads CASKKFTQGNTGELFF. The CDR3, as DNA: TGTGCCAGTAAGAAGTTTACCCAGGGGAACACCGGGGAGCTGTTTTTT. This chain uses TRBV19 with TRBJ2-2, with D maybe TRBD1 (5 bases). Trimming took off 7 bases at V and 1 base at J, with 16 bases between the two ends. This CDR3 spans 16 amino acids. CDR1 and CDR2 (germline): LNHDA, SQIVND (reference sequence). The full variable domain, its missing parts supplied by reference TRBV19 and TRBJ2-2, is DGGITQSPKYLFRKEGQNVTLSCEQNLNHDAMYWYRQDPGQGLRLIYYSQIVNDFQKGDIAEGYSVSREKKESFPLTVTSAQKNPTAFYLCASKKFTQGNTGELFFGEGSRLTVL.

V gene TRBV7-2 combines with J gene TRBJ1-3; D is unresolved. Germline-derived CDR1 and CDR2 are SGHTA and FQGNSA. This CDR3 contains 16 residues. The V end was cut by 3 bases, the J end by 0 bases, with 12 bases between. CDR3 sequence: CASSFLGRRSGNTIYF. CDR3 DNA: TGTGCCAGCAGCTTCCTTGGGCGACGCTCTGGAAACACCATATATTTT.

The chain joins TRBV6-5 to TRBJ1-1; 8 bases agree with TRBD1. Losses at the gene ends were 6 bases for V and 4 bases for J; bases not matched to a gene: 7. The CDR3 is 14 amino acids. Per the germline V gene, CDR1 is MNHEY and CDR2 is SVGAGI. This CDR3 is CASSSGQGRTEAFF. Here the CDR3 DNA reads TGTGCCAGCAGCTCCGGACAGGGCCGCACTGAAGCTTTCTTT.

V usage is TRBV21-1 and J usage is TRBJ2-3; the table names TRBD2, a call not compared with the DNA. TRBV21-1 is listed as a pseudogene. The length of the CDR3 is 15 residues. In nucleotides, the CDR3 is TGTGCCAGCAGCCCCAGCGGGGGGGCCGGAGATACGCAGTATTTT. This sequence encodes CASSPSGGAGDTQYF.

The gene calls are TRBV7-9 and TRBJ2-3, with D perhaps TRBD2 (5 bases). The CDR3 has 15 amino acids. Per the germline V gene, CDR1 is SEHNR and CDR2 is FQNEAQ (reference sequence). V lost 1 base and J lost 1, with 9 bases in between. The CDR3 here is CASSLVSGRTDTQYF. CDR3 in DNA: TGTGCCAGCAGCTTAGTGAGCGGCCGCACAGATACGCAGTATTTT.

In its sample, this clone was seen a few times. The rearrangement uses TRBV5-6 and TRBJ1-6; 9 positions match TRBD1. Germline V lookup: CDR1 SGHDT, CDR2 YYEEEE. The length of the CDR3 is 15 residues. Trimming cost V 0 bases and J 6 bases; bases outside gene matches: 1. The CDR3 DNA reads as TGTGCCAGCAGCTTGGAGGGACAGGGTAATTCACCCCTCCACTTT. Translation: CASSLEGQGNSPLHF.

The genes are TRBV11-3 and TRBJ2-2; 8 nucleotides match TRBD2. V shed 0 bases, J shed 6 bases, and the junction held 3 bases outside the gene matches. The germline V gene has CDR1 SGHNT and CDR2 YENEEA. The CDR3 runs to 15 residues. The DNA for the CDR3 is TGTGCCAGCAGCTTAGAAGCGGGGGTCCCCGGGGAGCTGTTTTTT. As protein: CASSLEAGVPGELFF.

The CDR3 protein is CAWSVQAQSQPQHF. CDR3 sequence (DNA): TGTGCCTGGAGTGTACAGGCACAATCTCAGCCCCAGCATTTT. The V and J genes are TRBV30 and TRBJ1-5; possible D gene TRBD1, 5 bases. V dropped 0 bases and J dropped 6 bases, with 12 bases sitting between them. The CDR3 contains 14 residues. The germline V gene encodes CDR1 GTSNPN and CDR2 SVGIG (reference sequence).

This clone was seen only once. CDR3 protein: CASSQTRTGTDTQYF. DNA for the CDR3: TGTGCCAGCAGCCAGACACGAACGGGGACAGATACGCAGTATTTT. The chain couples TRBV7-2 to TRBJ2-3, with D possibly TRBD2 on 5 matching bases. Germline V gives CDR1 SGHTA, CDR2 FQGNSA. There are 15 residues in the CDR3. The V end was cut by 5 bases, the J end by 3 bases, with 15 bases between.

This clone was counted between two and nine times. The rearrangement links TRBV6-6 to TRBJ2-7; 7 bases fit TRBD1. CDR1 is MNHNY, CDR2 SVGAGI, per germline (reference sequence). With V trimmed by 2 bases and J by 2 bases, 3 bases remained unmatched. The CDR3 is made up of 14 amino acids. Written as DNA, the CDR3 is TGTGCCAGCAGTTACCGGGACAGTACCTACGAGCAGTACTTC. Its protein product is CASSYRDSTYEQYF.

The rearrangement uses TRBV10-1 and TRBJ2-2, with D perhaps matching TRBD1 (6 bases). Germline lookup yields CDR1 WNHNN and CDR2 SYGVQD (reference sequence). Trimming removed 8 bases from V and 4 bases from J, with 14 bases in between. The CDR3 has 14 amino acids. The DNA for the CDR3 is TGCGCCAGCCGATCGGGACAAGTCACCGGGGAGCTGTTTTTT. It translates to CASRSGQVTGELFF.

The chain is built from TRBV19 and TRBJ1-1, with 9 bases identical to TRBD1. CDR1 and CDR2 from the germline V gene are LNHDA and SQIVND (reference sequence). The length of the CDR3 is 16 residues. V was clipped by 6 bases and J by 4 bases; unmatched bases: 12. CDR3 loop: CASSLSRDRVTTEAFF. CDR3 bases: TGTGCCAGTAGCCTCTCCAGGGACAGGGTCACCACTGAAGCTTTCTTT.